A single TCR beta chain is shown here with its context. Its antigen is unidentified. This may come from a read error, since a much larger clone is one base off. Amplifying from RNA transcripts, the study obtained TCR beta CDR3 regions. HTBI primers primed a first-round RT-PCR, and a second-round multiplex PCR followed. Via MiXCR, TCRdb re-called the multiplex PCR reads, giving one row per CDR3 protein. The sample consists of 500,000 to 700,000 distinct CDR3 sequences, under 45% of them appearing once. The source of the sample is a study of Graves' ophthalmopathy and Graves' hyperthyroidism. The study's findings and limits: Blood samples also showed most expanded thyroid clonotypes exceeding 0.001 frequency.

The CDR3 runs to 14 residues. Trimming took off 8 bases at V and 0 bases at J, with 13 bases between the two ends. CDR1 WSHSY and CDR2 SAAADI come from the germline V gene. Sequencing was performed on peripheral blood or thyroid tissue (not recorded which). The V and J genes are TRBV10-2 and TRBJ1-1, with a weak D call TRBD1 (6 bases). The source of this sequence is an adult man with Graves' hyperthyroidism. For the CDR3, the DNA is TGCGCCAGCGGAACGGACAGATTGAACACTGAAGCTTTCTTT. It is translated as CASGTDRLNTEAFF.